The rows below give T cell receptor beta chains drawn from one sample of a study of post-analysis software for immune sequencing data. TCRdb re-derived calls from the PCR reads in MiXCR, one entry per CDR3 protein. The sample records 750,000 to 900,000 distinct CDR3 sequences, about half being singletons. The specimen sequenced was blood. The receptors were gathered from a girl under 18 with multiple sclerosis. CDR3s include the opening cysteine and the closing phenylalanine or tryptophan. D genes are given only for firm matches. Some rows have no size entry. The others give once, few or many, or a class for an expanded clone.

d_call | cdr3_length | clone_size | j_call | v_call | cdr3_aa | cdr3_nt
- | 14 | - | TRBJ2-2 | TRBV7-7 | CASSSGTNTGELFF | TGTGCTAGCAGCTCAGGGACTAACACCGGGGAGCTGTTTTTT
- | 15 | - | TRBJ2-5 | TRBV10-3 | CAISESGSTDETQYF | TGTGCCATCAGTGAGTCGGGCTCGACAGATGAGACCCAGTACTTC
TRBD1 | 17 | - | TRBJ1-5 | TRBV5-7 | CASTKFPGQGRNQPQHF | TGTGCCAGCACCAAATTCCCGGGACAGGGGAGAAATCAGCCCCAGCATTTT
TRBD2 | 16 | - | TRBJ2-3 | TRBV4-3 | CASSQDVGGSVDTQYF | TGCGCCAGCAGCCAAGATGTCGGCGGGAGCGTAGATACGCAGTATTTT
- | 15 | - | TRBJ2-3 | TRBV20-1 | CSARDFVRGTDTQYF | TGCAGTGCTAGAGATTTTGTGCGGGGCACAGATACGCAGTATTTT
TRBD2 | 15 | - | TRBJ2-1 | TRBV7-9 | CACSLGSGSYNEQFF | TGTGCCTGCAGCTTGGGTAGCGGGAGCTACAATGAGCAGTTCTTC
TRBD2 | 15 | - | TRBJ2-3 | TRBV14 | CASSQGPLAGGAQYF | TGTGCCAGCAGCCAAGGGCCTCTAGCGGGAGGCGCGCAGTATTTT
TRBD2 | 13 | few | TRBJ2-1 | TRBV20-1 | CSARTGGAHEQFF | TGCAGTGCTCGGACGGGAGGTGCCCATGAGCAGTTCTTC
- | 17 | - | TRBJ2-5 | TRBV6-2/TRBV6-3 | CASSYGGWVPNGETQYF | TGTGCCAGCAGTTACGGGGGTTGGGTCCCAAACGGGGAGACCCAGTACTTC
TRBD2 | 16 | - | TRBJ2-7 | TRBV28 | CASSSPASGLSYEQYF | TGTGCCAGCAGTTCCCCGGCTAGCGGGTTATCCTACGAGCAGTACTTC
- | 15 | - | TRBJ2-3 | TRBV5-4 | CASSFLGSEADTQYF | TGTGCCAGCAGCTTTCTAGGGAGCGAAGCAGATACGCAGTATTTT